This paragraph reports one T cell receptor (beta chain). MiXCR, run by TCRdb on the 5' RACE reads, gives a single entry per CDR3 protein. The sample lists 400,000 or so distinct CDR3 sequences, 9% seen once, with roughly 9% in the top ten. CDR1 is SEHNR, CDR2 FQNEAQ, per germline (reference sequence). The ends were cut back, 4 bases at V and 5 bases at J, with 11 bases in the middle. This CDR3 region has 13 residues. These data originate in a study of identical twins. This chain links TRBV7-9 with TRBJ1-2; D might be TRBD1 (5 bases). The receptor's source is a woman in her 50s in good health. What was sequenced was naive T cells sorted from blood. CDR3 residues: CASSSPDKYGYTF. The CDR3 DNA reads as TGTGCCAGCAGCTCCCCGGACAAATATGGCTACACCTTC.